This T cell receptor (beta chain) was recovered during a study of T cell changes during pregnancy in multiple sclerosis. Data came from immunoSEQ multiplex PCR; TCRdb stores just in-frame clones and leaves some out. The repertoire holds around 80,000 clones, around 94% seen once, with around 0.97% in the top ten. Germline V gene data show CDR1 as SGHRS and CDR2 as YFSETQ. The V and J ends lost 5 bases and 1 base respectively, with 8 bases between them. The CDR3 consists of 13 residues. This TCR was sampled from a female donor in good health, enrolled as a control in a pregnancy study. The sequences come from peripheral blood, collected in the second trimester of pregnancy. The V call is TRBV5-1, the J call TRBJ2-3; D is unclear. The CDR3 DNA sequence: TGCGCCAGCAGTATTGAGGGCACAGATACGCAGTATTTT. Translating gives CASSIEGTDTQYF.